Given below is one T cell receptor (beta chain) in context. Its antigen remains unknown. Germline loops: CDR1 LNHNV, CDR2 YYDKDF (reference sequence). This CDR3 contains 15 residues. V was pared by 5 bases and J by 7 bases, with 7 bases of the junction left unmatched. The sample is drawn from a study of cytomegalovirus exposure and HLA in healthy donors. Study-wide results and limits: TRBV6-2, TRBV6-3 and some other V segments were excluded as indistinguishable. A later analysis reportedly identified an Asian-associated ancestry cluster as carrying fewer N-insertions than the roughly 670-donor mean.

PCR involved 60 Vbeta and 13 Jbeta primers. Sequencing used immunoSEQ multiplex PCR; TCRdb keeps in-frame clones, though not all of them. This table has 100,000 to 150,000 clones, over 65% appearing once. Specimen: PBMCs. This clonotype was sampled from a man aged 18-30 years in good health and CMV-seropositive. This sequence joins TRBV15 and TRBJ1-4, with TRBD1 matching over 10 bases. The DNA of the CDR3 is TGTGCCACCAGCGGAAGACAGGGGGCGAGTGAAAAACTGTTTTTT. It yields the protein CATSGRQGASEKLFF.